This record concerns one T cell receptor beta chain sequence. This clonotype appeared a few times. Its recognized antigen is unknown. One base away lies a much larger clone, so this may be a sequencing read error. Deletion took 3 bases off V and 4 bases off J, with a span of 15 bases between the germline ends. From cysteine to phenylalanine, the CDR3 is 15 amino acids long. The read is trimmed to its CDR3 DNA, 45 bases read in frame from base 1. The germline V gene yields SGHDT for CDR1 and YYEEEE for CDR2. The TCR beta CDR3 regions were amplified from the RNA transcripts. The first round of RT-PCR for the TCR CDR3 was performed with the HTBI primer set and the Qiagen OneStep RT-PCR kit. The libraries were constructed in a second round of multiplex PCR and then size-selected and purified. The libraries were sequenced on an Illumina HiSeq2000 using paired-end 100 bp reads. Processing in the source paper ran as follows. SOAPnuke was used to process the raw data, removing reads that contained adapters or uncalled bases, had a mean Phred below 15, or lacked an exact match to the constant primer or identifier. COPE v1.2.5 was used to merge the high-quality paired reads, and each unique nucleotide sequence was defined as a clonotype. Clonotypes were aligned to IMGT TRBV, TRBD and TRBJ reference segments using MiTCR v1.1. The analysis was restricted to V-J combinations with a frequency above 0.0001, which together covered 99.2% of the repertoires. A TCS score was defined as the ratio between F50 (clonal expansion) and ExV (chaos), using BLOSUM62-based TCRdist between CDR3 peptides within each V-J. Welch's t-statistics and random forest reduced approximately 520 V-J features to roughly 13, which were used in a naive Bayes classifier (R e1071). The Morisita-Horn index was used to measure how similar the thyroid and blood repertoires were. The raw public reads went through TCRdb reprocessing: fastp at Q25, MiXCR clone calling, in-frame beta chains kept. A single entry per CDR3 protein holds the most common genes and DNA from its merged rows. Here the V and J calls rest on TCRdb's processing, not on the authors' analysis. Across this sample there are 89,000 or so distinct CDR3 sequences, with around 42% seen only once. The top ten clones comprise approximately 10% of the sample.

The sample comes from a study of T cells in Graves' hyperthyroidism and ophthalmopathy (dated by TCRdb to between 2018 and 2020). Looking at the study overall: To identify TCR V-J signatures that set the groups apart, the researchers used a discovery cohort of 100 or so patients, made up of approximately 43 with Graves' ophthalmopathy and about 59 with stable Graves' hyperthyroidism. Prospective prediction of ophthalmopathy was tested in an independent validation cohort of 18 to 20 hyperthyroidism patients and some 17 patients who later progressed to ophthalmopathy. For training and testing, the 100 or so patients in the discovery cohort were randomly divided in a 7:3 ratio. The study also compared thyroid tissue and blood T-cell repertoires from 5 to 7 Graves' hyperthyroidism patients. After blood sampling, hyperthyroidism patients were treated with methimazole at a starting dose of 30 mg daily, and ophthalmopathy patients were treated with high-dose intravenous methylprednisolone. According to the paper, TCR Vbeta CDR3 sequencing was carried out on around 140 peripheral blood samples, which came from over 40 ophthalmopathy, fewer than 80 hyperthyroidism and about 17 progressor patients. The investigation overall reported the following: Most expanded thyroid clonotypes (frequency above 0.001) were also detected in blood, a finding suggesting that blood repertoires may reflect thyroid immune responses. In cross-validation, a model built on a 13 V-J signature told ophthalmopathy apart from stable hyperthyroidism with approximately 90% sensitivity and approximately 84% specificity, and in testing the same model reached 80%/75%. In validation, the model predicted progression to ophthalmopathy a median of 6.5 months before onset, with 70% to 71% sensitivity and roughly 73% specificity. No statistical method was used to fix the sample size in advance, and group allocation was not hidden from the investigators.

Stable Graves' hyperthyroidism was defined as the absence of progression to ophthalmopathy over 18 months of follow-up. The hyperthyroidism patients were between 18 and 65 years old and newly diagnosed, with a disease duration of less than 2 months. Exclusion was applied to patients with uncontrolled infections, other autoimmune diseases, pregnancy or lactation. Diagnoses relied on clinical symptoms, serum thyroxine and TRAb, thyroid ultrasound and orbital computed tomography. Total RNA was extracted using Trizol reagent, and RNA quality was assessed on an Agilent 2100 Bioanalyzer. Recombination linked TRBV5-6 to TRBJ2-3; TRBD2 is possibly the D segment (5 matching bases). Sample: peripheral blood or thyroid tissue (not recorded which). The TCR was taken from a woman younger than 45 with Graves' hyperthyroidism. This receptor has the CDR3 CASSSDWAGADTQYF. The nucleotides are TGTGCCAGCAGCTCGGACTGGGCGGGCGCAGATACGCAGTATTTT. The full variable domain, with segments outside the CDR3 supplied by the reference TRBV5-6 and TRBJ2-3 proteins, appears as DAGVTQSPTHLIKTRGQQVTLRCSPKSGHDTVSWYQQALGQGPQFIFQYYEEEERQRGNFPDRFSGHQFPNYSSELNVNALLLGDSALYLCASSSDWAGADTQYFGPGTRLTVL.